This T cell receptor (beta chain) was captured in a study of cytomegalovirus exposure and HLA in healthy donors. This clone was seen only a few times. Its antigen remains unknown. Study-wide findings and caveats: In an earlier analysis, about 87% or about 30%: the productive usage of most TCR beta V segments.

Primers included in the PCR were 60 Vbeta and 13 Jbeta primers. In the authors' workflow: Counted up in a later analysis, unique TCR beta chains came to about 80 million, with roughly 11 million shared. Measured with immunoSEQ multiplex PCR; TCRdb has only the in-frame clones, and not every one. Clonal size and the V and J genes are those of that table, whereas D and trimming came from the DNA. The repertoire holds around 45,000 clones, with around 53% as singletons. The CDR3 loop spans 16 amino acids. V was shortened by 0 bases and J by 8 bases, with 17 bases between the two germline ends. The germline V gene encodes CDR1 SGHRS and CDR2 YFSETQ.

The sequence came from a man in his 60s in good health and CMV-seronegative. This sequence joins TRBV5-1 and TRBJ1-4; a possible D gene is TRBD1 (5 bases). Material for sequencing was PBMCs. In DNA, the CDR3 is TGCGCCAGCAGCTTGGAGGCGGCAGGGCTAGGAGAAAAACTGTTTTTT. This translates into CASSLEAAGLGEKLFF.